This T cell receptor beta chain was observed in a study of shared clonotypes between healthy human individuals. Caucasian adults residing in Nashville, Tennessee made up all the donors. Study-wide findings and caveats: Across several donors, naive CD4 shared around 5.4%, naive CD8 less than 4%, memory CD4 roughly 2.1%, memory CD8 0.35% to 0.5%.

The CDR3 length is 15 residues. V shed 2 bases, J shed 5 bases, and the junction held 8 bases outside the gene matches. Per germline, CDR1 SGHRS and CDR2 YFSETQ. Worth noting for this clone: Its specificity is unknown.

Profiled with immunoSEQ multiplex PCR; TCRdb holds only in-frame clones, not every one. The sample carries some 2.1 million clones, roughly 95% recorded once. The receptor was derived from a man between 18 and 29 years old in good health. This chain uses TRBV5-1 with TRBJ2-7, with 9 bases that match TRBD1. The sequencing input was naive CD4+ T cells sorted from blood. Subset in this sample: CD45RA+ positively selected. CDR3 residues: CASSFPGQGFDEQYF. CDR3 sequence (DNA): TGCGCCAGCAGCTTCCCGGGACAGGGTTTTGACGAGCAGTACTTC.